The 4 T cell receptor beta chains in this list originate from one sample, sequenced in a study of blood T cell repertoires in COVID-19. TCRdb keeps only in-frame clones here, not all; method: immunoSEQ multiplex PCR. The sample holds 200,000 or so clones; approximately 89% are singletons and the top ten take more than 3%. Sequences were obtained from PBMCs or T cells enriched from blood (not recorded which). The receptor source for this set is a woman in her 30s who had been exposed to COVID-19.

The chain is built from TRBV7-3 and TRBJ2-2; TRBD2 is a possible D gene (6 bases). This CDR3 has 16 residues. Germline loops: CDR1 SGHTA, CDR2 FQGTGA. V lost 2 bases, J lost 2 bases, and 12 bases lay in between. The CDR3 sequence: CASSLGGLPNTGELFF. CDR3 nucleotide sequence: TGTGCCAGCAGCTTAGGGGGACTTCCTAACACCGGGGAGCTGTTTTTT.

The chain combines TRBV6-5 with TRBJ1-2; TRBD1 matches 8 bases. The CDR3 consists of 13 residues. The germline gives CDR1 MNHEY, CDR2 SVGAGI. J gave up 4 bases and V 7 bases, and 5 bases lay outside the gene matches. CDR3 residues: CASTTGESYGYTF. The CDR3 nucleotides are TGTGCCAGCACGACAGGGGAAAGCTATGGCTACACCTTC.

The V call is TRBV11-2, the J call TRBJ2-1; TRBD2 aligns across 10 bases. After removal of 1 base from V and 5 bases from J, the junction contained 5 bases not matched to a gene. The CDR3 loop spans 16 amino acids. The germline V gene encodes CDR1 SGHAT and CDR2 FQNNGV. CDR3 amino acids: CASSLGKREGHNEQFF. The CDR3 nucleotides read TGTGCCAGCAGCTTAGGGAAGCGGGAGGGCCACAATGAGCAGTTCTTC.

CDR3 region: CSVDPQGGNYNEQFF. The CDR3 region has the DNA TGCAGCGTTGACCCGCAGGGGGGCAACTACAATGAGCAGTTCTTC. This rearrangement joins TRBV29-1 to TRBJ2-1; perhaps TRBD1 as D (7 bases). Germline loops: CDR1 SQVTM, CDR2 ANQGSEA. Trimming shortened V by 3 bases and J by 3 bases, and 15 bases separated the two germline ends. This CDR3 is built from 15 residues.